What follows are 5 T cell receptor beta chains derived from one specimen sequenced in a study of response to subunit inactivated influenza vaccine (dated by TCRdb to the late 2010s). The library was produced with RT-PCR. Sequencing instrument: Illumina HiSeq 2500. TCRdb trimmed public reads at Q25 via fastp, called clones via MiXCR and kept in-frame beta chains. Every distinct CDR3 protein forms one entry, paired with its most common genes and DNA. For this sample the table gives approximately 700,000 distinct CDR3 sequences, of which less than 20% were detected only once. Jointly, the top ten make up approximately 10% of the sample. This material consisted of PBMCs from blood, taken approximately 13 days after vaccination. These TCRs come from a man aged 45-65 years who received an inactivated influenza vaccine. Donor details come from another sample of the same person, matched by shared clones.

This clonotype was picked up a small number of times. The CDR3 DNA reads as TGCAGTGCTAGAGATCAATCTGAGGGCGAGCAGTACTTC. This gives the protein CSARDQSEGEQYF. The chain combines TRBV20-1 with TRBJ2-7, with a possible D match to TRBD2 (5 bases). Germline assignment: CDR1 DFQATT and CDR2 SNEGSKA (reference sequence). The CDR3 contains 13 residues. The V gene lost 0 bases and the J gene lost 6 bases, with 12 bases spanning the gap.

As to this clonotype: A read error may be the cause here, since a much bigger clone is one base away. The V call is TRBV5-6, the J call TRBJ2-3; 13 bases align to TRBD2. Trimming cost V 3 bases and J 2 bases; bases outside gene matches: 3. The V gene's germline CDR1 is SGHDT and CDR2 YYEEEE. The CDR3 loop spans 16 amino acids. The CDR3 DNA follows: TGTGCCAGCAGCTGGGGACTAGCGGGGATCACAGATACGCAGTATTTT. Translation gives CASSWGLAGITDTQYF.

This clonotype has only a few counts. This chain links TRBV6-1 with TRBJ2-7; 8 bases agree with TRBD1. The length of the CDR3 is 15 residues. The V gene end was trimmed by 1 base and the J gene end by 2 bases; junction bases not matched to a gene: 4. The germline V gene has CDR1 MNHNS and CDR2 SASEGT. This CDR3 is CASSEGLGQAYEQYF. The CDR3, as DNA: TGTGCCAGCAGTGAAGGCTTGGGACAGGCCTACGAGCAGTACTTC.

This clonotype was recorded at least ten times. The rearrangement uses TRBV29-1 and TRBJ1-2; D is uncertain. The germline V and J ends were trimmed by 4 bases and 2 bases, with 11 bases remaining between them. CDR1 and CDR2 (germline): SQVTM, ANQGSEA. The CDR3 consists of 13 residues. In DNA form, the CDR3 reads TGCAGCGTTGTATCTGATTTGAACTATGGCTACACCTTC. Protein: CSVVSDLNYGYTF. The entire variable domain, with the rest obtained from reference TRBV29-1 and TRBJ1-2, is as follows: SAVISQKPSRDICQRGTSLTIQCQVDSQVTMMFWYRQQPGQSLTLIATANQGSEATYESGFVIDKFPISRPNLTFSTLTVSNMSPEDSSIYLCSVVSDLNYGYTFGSGTRLTVV.

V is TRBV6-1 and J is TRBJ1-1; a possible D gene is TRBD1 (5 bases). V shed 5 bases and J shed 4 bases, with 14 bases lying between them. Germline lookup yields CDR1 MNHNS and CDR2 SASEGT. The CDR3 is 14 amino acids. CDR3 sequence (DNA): TGTGCCAGCAGTATCGCCGGGGGGGGCACTGAAGCTTTCTTT. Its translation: CASSIAGGGTEAFF.